The T cell receptor (beta chain) described here comes from a study of control samples from healthy donors and cancer patients. TCRdb's copy holds only in-frame clones and misses some; the assay was immunoSEQ multiplex PCR. The sample yields over 100,000 clones, approximately 90% seen once. The length of the CDR3 is 14 residues. The germline V gene has CDR1 SSHAT and CDR2 FNYEAQ (reference sequence). V gave up 1 base and J gave up 3 bases, with 8 bases separating them. Source material: blood. The source is a woman in her forties or fifties in good health. This chain uses TRBV7-7 with TRBJ2-3, with D perhaps matching TRBD2 (6 bases). The DNA of the CDR3 is TGTGCCAGCAGCTTAGGCGCGGGGACAGATACGCAGTATTTT. This gives the protein CASSLGAGTDTQYF.